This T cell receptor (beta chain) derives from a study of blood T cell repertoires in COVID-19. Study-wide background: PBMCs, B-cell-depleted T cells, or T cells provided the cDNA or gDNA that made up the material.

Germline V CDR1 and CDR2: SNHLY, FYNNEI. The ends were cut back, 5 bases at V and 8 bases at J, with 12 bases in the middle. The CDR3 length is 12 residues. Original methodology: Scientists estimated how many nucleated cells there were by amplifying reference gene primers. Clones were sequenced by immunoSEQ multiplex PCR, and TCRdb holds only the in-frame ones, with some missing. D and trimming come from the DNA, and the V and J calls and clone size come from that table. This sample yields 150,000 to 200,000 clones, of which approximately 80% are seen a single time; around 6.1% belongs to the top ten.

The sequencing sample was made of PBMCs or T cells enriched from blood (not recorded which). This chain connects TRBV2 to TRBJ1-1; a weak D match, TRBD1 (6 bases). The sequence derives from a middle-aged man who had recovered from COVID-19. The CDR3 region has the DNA TGTGCCAGCAGTACCGGACAGTCAGAAGCTTTCTTT. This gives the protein CASSTGQSEAFF.